This paragraph covers one TCR beta chain sequence. The antigen remains unidentified. This sample was included in a study of cytomegalovirus exposure and HLA in healthy donors. General study points: A later analysis found most CMV-associated TCR beta chains apparently HLA-restricted. When analyzed later, a missense DCLRE1C variant was found to be linked to TCR beta V- and J-gene trimming.

Germline-derived CDR1 and CDR2 are SGHRS and YFSETQ. The CDR3 extends over 14 amino acids. The V segment lost 4 bases and the J segment 7 bases; nucleotides outside the gene matches: 4. The PCR employed 60 Vbeta primers together with 13 Jbeta primers. TCRdb's copy holds only in-frame clones and misses some; the assay was immunoSEQ multiplex PCR. The repertoire consists of roughly 180,000 clones, with 85% occurring once and the leading ten covering 1%. This clonotype was sampled from a boy between 2 and 10 years old in good health and CMV-seronegative. The chain recombines TRBV5-1 with TRBJ1-6, with TRBD1 identical over 8 bases. The specimen sequenced was PBMCs. DNA of the CDR3: TGCGCCAGCAGCCAGGGGGCGGTGAATTCACCCCTCCACTTT. It specifies CASSQGAVNSPLHF.